The 31 T cell receptor beta chains reported below all come from one sample, sequenced in a study of cytomegalovirus exposure and HLA in healthy donors. Vbeta (60) and Jbeta (13) primers were used in the PCR. Assay: immunoSEQ multiplex PCR; the TCRdb copy retains only in-frame clones and omits some. The profile shows about 160,000 clones, roughly four fifths of them singletons. Input material: PBMCs. The receptors shown here come from a man aged 50 to 60 in good health and CMV-seropositive.

The chain carries TRBV10-3 and TRBJ2-5; TRBD2 matches at 12 bases. The V and J ends lost 8 bases and 5 bases, in that order; junction bases with no gene match: 9. Germline-derived CDR1 and CDR2 are ENHRY and SYGVKD. This CDR3 spans 15 amino acids. The CDR3 protein is CAIADLAGGLETQYF. As DNA, the CDR3 is TGTGCCATCGCAGACCTAGCGGGGGGGCTGGAGACCCAGTACTTC.

The chain is built from TRBV7-3 and TRBJ2-3, with TRBD2 as a possible D gene (6 bases). V was cut by 5 bases and J by 2 bases, with 11 bases left in between. This CDR3 has 14 residues. Germline V CDR1 and CDR2: SGHTA, FQGTGA. CDR3 in amino acids: CASSRGGNTDTQYF. As DNA, the CDR3 is TGTGCCAGCAGCCGGGGCGGGAACACAGATACGCAGTATTTT. The entire variable domain, with the rest obtained from reference TRBV7-3 and TRBJ2-3, is as follows: GAGVSQTPSNKVTEKGKYVELRCDPISGHTALYWYRQSLGQGPEFLIYFQGTGAADDSGLPNDRFFAVRPEGSVSTLKIQRTERGDSAVYLCASSRGGNTDTQYFGPGTRLTVL.

The gene calls are TRBV28 and TRBJ1-6; no clear D. Trimming stripped 5 bases from V and 15 bases from J, with 11 bases between. This CDR3 has 11 amino acids. Germline CDR1 is MDHEN and CDR2 is SYDVKM. CDR3 residues: CASSTVLLLHF. The CDR3 DNA follows: TGTGCCAGCAGTACGGTGCTTCTCCTCCACTTT. Supplemented by reference TRBV28 and TRBJ1-6, the full variable domain reads DVKVTQSSRYLVKRTGEKVFLECVQDMDHENMFWYRQDPGLGLRLIYFSYDVKMKEKGDIPEGYSVSREKKERFSLILESASTNQTSMYLCASSTVLLLHFGNGTRLTVT.

The chain uses TRBV7-9 and TRBJ1-5; the match to TRBD1 covers 8 bases. The length of the CDR3 is 15 residues. The V segment lost 3 bases and the J segment 3 bases; nucleotides outside the gene matches: 4. The germline V gene encodes CDR1 SEHNR and CDR2 FQNEAQ (reference sequence). Written as DNA, the CDR3 is TGTGCCAGCAGCTTCGACAGGGGCCCCAATCAGCCCCAGCATTTT. Encoded protein: CASSFDRGPNQPQHF.

The chain has TRBV7-9 and TRBJ1-2; 8 bases are a match to TRBD1. V gave up 4 bases and J gave up 0 bases; unmatched junction bases: 13. The germline V gene encodes CDR1 SEHNR and CDR2 FQNEAQ (reference sequence). The CDR3 is made up of 18 amino acids. The CDR3 coding sequence is TGTGCCAGCAGCTCGCCGCGGGCAGGGGGCCAGACTAACTATGGCTACACCTTC. The encoded protein is CASSSPRAGGQTNYGYTF. The entire variable domain, with the rest obtained from reference TRBV7-9 and TRBJ1-2, is as follows: DTGVSQNPRHKITKRGQNVTFRCDPISEHNRLYWYRQTLGQGPEFLTYFQNEAQLEKSRLLSDRFSAERPKGSFSTLEIQRTEQGDSAMYLCASSSPRAGGQTNYGYTFGSGTRLTVV.

In the case of this clone: One end of the junction fails to match germline, which may point to a read error. This chain joins TRBV7-9 and TRBJ2-7, with D perhaps TRBD1 (5 bases). Germline lookup yields CDR1 SEHNR and CDR2 FQNEAQ (reference sequence). This CDR3 is built from 13 residues. For the CDR3, the DNA is TGTTCCAGCAGCCCCCTCGACAGCTACGAGCAGTACTTC. Amino acids: CSSSPLDSYEQYF.

This clone was detected a few times. V gene TRBV7-9 combines with J gene TRBJ1-1; D is uncertain. Per germline, CDR1 SEHNR and CDR2 FQNEAQ (reference sequence). The CDR3 sequence is 13 residues long. With 5 bases removed from V and 5 bases from J, the gap between germline ends came to 12 bases. The CDR3 nucleotides are TGTGCCAGCAGCAAGCTCGAGGATACTGAAGCTTTCTTT. Translation: CASSKLEDTEAFF.

J is TRBJ1-2 and V is TRBV4-2, with D perhaps matching TRBD1 (5 bases). The germline V gene encodes CDR1 LGHNA and CDR2 YNFKEQ. The germline V and J ends were trimmed by 0 bases and 4 bases, with 15 bases remaining between them. CDR3 size: 16 residues. The CDR3 coding sequence is TGTGCCAGCAGCCAAGATCCCCAGGGATCTTCCTATGGCTACACCTTC. This sequence encodes CASSQDPQGSSYGYTF.

The chain recombines TRBV5-1 with TRBJ1-2; D gene ambiguous. V lost 3 bases to trimming and J lost 8 bases, with 11 bases between them. This CDR3 has 12 residues. Germline V gives CDR1 SGHRS, CDR2 YFSETQ. The CDR3 sequence is CASSSNLEGYTF. CDR3 in DNA: TGCGCCAGCAGCTCCAACCTGGAGGGCTACACCTTC.

This clone was counted a single time. This rearrangement joins TRBV7-9 to TRBJ2-7; TRBD1 matches 7 bases. The germline CDR1 and CDR2 sequences are SEHNR and FQNEAQ (reference sequence). The ends lost 3 bases at V and 6 bases at J; junction bases unmatched: 2. The CDR3 runs 12 residues. The CDR3 coding sequence is TGTGCCAGCAGCTTCGCAGGGGGCGAGCAGTACTTC. Its translation: CASSFAGGEQYF. The complete variable domain, with remaining parts taken from reference TRBV7-9 and TRBJ2-7, reads DTGVSQNPRHKITKRGQNVTFRCDPISEHNRLYWYRQTLGQGPEFLTYFQNEAQLEKSRLLSDRFSAERPKGSFSTLEIQRTEQGDSAMYLCASSFAGGEQYFGPGTRLTVT.

The V gene is TRBV7-2, the J gene TRBJ2-3; 8 bases line up with TRBD2. Germline lookup yields CDR1 SGHTA and CDR2 FQGNSA. Trimming at V came to 5 bases and at J to 1 base, leaving 5 bases not matched to a gene. The CDR3 loop spans 15 amino acids. The DNA of the CDR3 is TGTGCCAGCAGCAAAGCGGGGGCCCGCACAGATACGCAGTATTTT. Its protein is CASSKAGARTDTQYF.

The gene calls are TRBV7-8 and TRBJ1-1; D perhaps matches TRBD1 (5 bases). This CDR3 has 13 residues. V was shortened by 5 bases and J by 3 bases, with 10 bases between the two germline ends. The germline V gene encodes CDR1 SGHVS and CDR2 FQNEAQ. The CDR3 DNA sequence: TGTGCCAGCAGCATCGGAGGGGACACTGAAGCTTTCTTT. It encodes CASSIGGDTEAFF.

J is TRBJ2-6 and V is TRBV5-1; 9 bases line up with TRBD1. With 0 bases clipped from V and 2 bases from J, the junction kept 9 bases outside the gene matches. CDR3 length equals 19 residues. Germline CDR1 SGHRS, CDR2 YFSETQ. CDR3 DNA sequence: TGCGCCAGCAGCTTGGGTACCGGGACAGGGTCAACTGGGGCCAACGTCCTGACTTTC. Translation gives CASSLGTGTGSTGANVLTF.

The DNA for the CDR3 is TGTGCCAGCGATACTAGCGGGCTCCAAGAGACCCAGTACTTC. Its translation is CASDTSGLQETQYF. The chain combines TRBV6-1 with TRBJ2-5; TRBD2 agrees at 9 bases. CDR1 is MNHNS, CDR2 SASEGT, per germline. J was trimmed by 1 base and V by 8 bases; bases with no gene match: 5. This CDR3 is built from 14 residues.

The chain links TRBV5-8 to TRBJ1-1, with D possibly matching TRBD1 (6 bases). The CDR3 is 13 amino acids. V was pared by 0 bases and J by 10 bases, with 13 bases between. The germline V gene has CDR1 SGHTS and CDR2 YDEGEE. For the CDR3, the DNA is TGTGCCAGCAGCTTGGTAGGCGGGGGGCGAGCTTTCTTT. It codes for CASSLVGGGRAFF.

The chain links TRBV7-9 to TRBJ2-7; D might be TRBD2 (5 bases). The germline V gene has CDR1 SEHNR and CDR2 FQNEAQ (reference sequence). With 5 bases removed from V and 3 bases from J, the gap between germline ends came to 14 bases. The CDR3 is 14 residues long. The CDR3 DNA reads as TGTGCCAGCAGCGCAAAAATGCGGGTCTACGAGCAGTACTTC. It translates to CASSAKMRVYEQYF.

This chain uses TRBV9 with TRBJ2-1, with TRBD2 as a possible D gene (6 bases). The germline gives CDR1 SGDLS, CDR2 YYNGEE. The CDR3 spans 14 residues. V was shortened by 4 bases and J by 5 bases, with 13 bases between the two germline ends. CDR3 region: CASSSWDFNNEQFF. Here the CDR3 DNA reads TGTGCCAGCAGCTCGTGGGACTTCAACAATGAGCAGTTCTTC.

This clone turned up a few times. The gene calls are TRBV5-3 and TRBJ1-4; D is undetermined. Being an ORF, TRBV5-3 has a function that is uncertain. The ends were cut back, 6 bases at V and 0 bases at J, with 9 bases in the middle. This CDR3 contains 14 residues. This chain's CDR3 is CARTRVATNEKLFF. The CDR3 region has the DNA TGTGCCAGAACCCGGGTTGCAACTAATGAAAAACTGTTTTTT.

The chain carries TRBV6-6 and TRBJ1-5; D is uncertain. This CDR3 is built from 13 residues. Germline V lookup: CDR1 MNHNY, CDR2 SVGAGI (reference sequence). V was shortened by 8 bases and J by 7 bases, with 15 bases between the two germline ends. The DNA of the CDR3 is TGTGCCAGCGTCTTAGAGGAAGGCCAGCCCCAGCATTTT. It codes for CASVLEEGQPQHF.

The CDR3 nucleotides are TGTGCCAGCAGCGGACTAGCGGGAGGGAGTGATACGCAGTATTTT. It encodes CASSGLAGGSDTQYF. The rearrangement uses TRBV9 and TRBJ2-3; 14 bases fit TRBD2. The CDR3 consists of 15 residues. The germline V gene has CDR1 SGDLS and CDR2 YYNGEE. The J segment lost 6 bases and the V segment lost 3 bases, leaving 3 bases of the junction unmatched.

The sample holds a few counts of this clone. V and J are TRBV7-2 and TRBJ1-5; 7 nucleotides line up with TRBD1. Germline assignment: CDR1 SGHTA and CDR2 FQGNSA. The trim removed 3 bases at V and 7 bases at J, leaving 9 bases unmatched. This CDR3 spans 15 amino acids. The CDR3 region has the DNA TGTGCCAGCAGCTTGGGGGACAGAGAGGGGCAGCCCCAGCATTTT. It encodes CASSLGDREGQPQHF.

This clone was recorded only once. The rearrangement links TRBV5-4 to TRBJ2-3; D not certain. CDR1 SGHNT and CDR2 YYREEE come from the germline V gene (reference sequence). Trimming took off 4 bases at V and 5 bases at J, with 11 bases between the two ends. This CDR3 region has 13 residues. CDR3 in DNA: TGTGCCAGCAGCCCAGGATGGCAAGATACGCAGTATTTT. This sequence encodes CASSPGWQDTQYF. The complete variable domain, with remaining parts taken from reference TRBV5-4 and TRBJ2-3, reads ETGVTQSPTHLIKTRGQQVTLRCSSQSGHNTVSWYQQALGQGPQFIFQYYREEENGRGNFPPRFSGLQFPNYSSELNVNALELDDSALYLCASSPGWQDTQYFGPGTRLTVL.

The table lists this clone with a few counts. This chain links TRBV30 with TRBJ1-1; TRBD1 might be the D (5 bases). This CDR3 contains 13 residues. CDR1 is GTSNPN and CDR2 is SVGIG in the germline V gene (reference sequence). Trimming pared 0 bases from V and 4 bases from J, leaving 9 bases between. The chain's CDR3 is CAWSVKGFTEAFF. DNA of the CDR3: TGTGCCTGGAGTGTTAAGGGGTTCACTGAAGCTTTCTTT.

V and J are TRBV7-3 and TRBJ2-3, with 8 bases that match TRBD2. The CDR3 loop spans 16 amino acids. With 5 bases clipped from V and 7 bases from J, the junction kept 14 bases outside the gene matches. Germline lookup yields CDR1 SGHTA and CDR2 FQGTGA. The CDR3 nucleotides read TGTGCCAGCAGCCCCCGAGGTGGCGGGGGGCCCCATACGCAGTATTTT. It specifies CASSPRGGGGPHTQYF.

The chain combines TRBV5-1 with TRBJ2-5; 7 nucleotides match TRBD2. V was pared by 5 bases and J by 1 base, with 5 bases of the junction left unmatched. The CDR3 loop spans 14 amino acids. Per the germline V gene, CDR1 is SGHRS and CDR2 is YFSETQ. The CDR3 sequence is CASRGWEGQETQYF. The DNA for the CDR3 is TGCGCCAGCAGAGGTTGGGAGGGCCAAGAGACCCAGTACTTC.

The V and J genes are TRBV5-8 and TRBJ1-5; 9 bases line up with TRBD1. V lost 4 bases and J lost 5; bases outside the gene matches: 7. The CDR3 totals 15 residues. The germline gives CDR1 SGHTS, CDR2 YDEGEE. This chain's CDR3 is CASSVTGTGYQPQHF. CDR3 in DNA: TGTGCCAGCAGCGTAACCGGGACAGGGTATCAGCCCCAGCATTTT.

The chain uses TRBV10-3 and TRBJ2-5; 10 positions match TRBD2. The end of the DNA fits TRBJ2-7 better, so the J call may be wrong. This CDR3 region has 15 residues. Germline CDR1 is ENHRY and CDR2 is SYGVKD. The CDR3 coding sequence is TGTGCCATCAAACCCACTAGCGGGGATGCCTACGAGCAGTACTTC. Translation gives CAIKPTSGDAYEQYF.

The chain employs TRBV9 and TRBJ2-7, with D hard to call. The CDR3 has 16 residues. Germline CDR1 is SGDLS and CDR2 is YYNGEE. Trimming took 4 bases from V and 5 from J, leaving 22 bases between them. The CDR3 loop reads CASSQNDNWKVHEQYF. CDR3 DNA: TGTGCCAGCAGCCAAAATGACAACTGGAAGGTCCACGAGCAGTACTTC.

V is TRBV5-1 and J is TRBJ1-6; D gene ambiguous. The CDR3 spans 13 residues. The ends were cut back, 2 bases at V and 7 bases at J, with 7 bases in the middle. Germline CDR1 and CDR2: SGHRS and YFSETQ. The CDR3 is CASSLRENSPLHF. DNA of the CDR3: TGCGCCAGCAGCTTAAGGGAGAATTCACCCCTCCACTTT. The full variable domain, completed using reference TRBV5-1 and TRBJ1-6, is KAGVTQTPRYLIKTRGQQVTLSCSPISGHRSVSWYQQTPGQGLQFLFEYFSETQRNKGNFPGRFSGRQFSNSRSEMNVSTLELGDSALYLCASSLRENSPLHFGNGTRLTVT.

V gene TRBV7-3 combines with J gene TRBJ2-1; tentatively, D is TRBD2 (7 bases). Germline V gene data show CDR1 as SGHTA and CDR2 as FQGTGA. The CDR3 is 16 residues long. Trimming took off 2 bases at V and 2 bases at J, with 13 bases between the two ends. CDR3 DNA: TGTGCCAGCAGCTTAGTCGCGGGGGACACCTACAATGAGCAGTTCTTC. Amino acids: CASSLVAGDTYNEQFF.

The rearrangement links TRBV28 to TRBJ2-1, with 7 bases fitting TRBD1. Germline V CDR1 and CDR2: MDHEN, SYDVKM. J lost 4 bases, V lost 4 bases, and 10 bases had no gene match. This CDR3 is built from 16 residues. CDR3 region: CASSSRTGGRYNEQFF. The DNA of the CDR3 is TGTGCCAGCAGTTCCCGGACAGGAGGAAGGTACAATGAGCAGTTCTTC.